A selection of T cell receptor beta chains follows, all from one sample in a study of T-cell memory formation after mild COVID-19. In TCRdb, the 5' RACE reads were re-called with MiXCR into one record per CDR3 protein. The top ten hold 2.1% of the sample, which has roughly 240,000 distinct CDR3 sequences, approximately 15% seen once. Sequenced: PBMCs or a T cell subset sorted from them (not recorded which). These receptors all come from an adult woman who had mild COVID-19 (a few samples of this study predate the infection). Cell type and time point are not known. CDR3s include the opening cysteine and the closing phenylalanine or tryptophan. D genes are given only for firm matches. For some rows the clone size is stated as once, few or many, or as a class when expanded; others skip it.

cdr3_aa: CASNLGTSGGGETQYF; cdr3_nt: TGTGCCAGCAACCTAGGGACTAGCGGGGGAGGGGAGACCCAGTACTTC; v_call: TRBV25-1; j_call: TRBJ2-5; clone_size: few; d_call: TRBD2
cdr3_aa: CASSLARAKNTGELFF; cdr3_nt: TGCGCCAGCAGCTTGGCCAGGGCTAAGAACACCGGGGAGCTGTTTTTT; v_call: TRBV5-1; j_call: TRBJ2-2; clone_size: .; d_call: .
cdr3_aa: CASSGQGASYEQYF; cdr3_nt: TGTGCCAGCAGTGGACAGGGGGCGTCCTACGAGCAGTACTTC; v_call: TRBV2; j_call: TRBJ2-7; clone_size: .; d_call: TRBD1
cdr3_aa: CSVSWGQVNQPQHF; cdr3_nt: TGCAGCGTTAGCTGGGGACAGGTTAATCAGCCCCAGCATTTT; v_call: TRBV29-1; j_call: TRBJ1-5; clone_size: many; d_call: TRBD1
cdr3_aa: CASSQDSASEQYF; cdr3_nt: TGTGCCAGCAGCCAAGATTCGGCCTCCGAGCAGTACTTC; v_call: TRBV3-1; j_call: TRBJ2-7; clone_size: .; d_call: .
cdr3_aa: CASSDYYGYTF; cdr3_nt: TGTGCCAGCAGTGATTACTATGGCTACACCTTC; v_call: TRBV6-1; j_call: TRBJ1-2; clone_size: few; d_call: .
cdr3_aa: CAISDPRREDSNQPQHF; cdr3_nt: TGTGCCATCAGTGACCCGCGGAGGGAAGATAGCAATCAGCCCCAGCATTTT; v_call: TRBV10-3; j_call: TRBJ1-5; clone_size: few; d_call: .
cdr3_aa: CASSQVGTATEQYF; cdr3_nt: TGTGCCAGCAGCCAAGTCGGGACAGCAACCGAGCAGTACTTC; v_call: TRBV3-1; j_call: TRBJ2-7; clone_size: few; d_call: TRBD1
cdr3_aa: CASSETWEQYF; cdr3_nt: TGTGCCAGCAGTGAAACTTGGGAGCAGTACTTC; v_call: TRBV2; j_call: TRBJ2-7; clone_size: few; d_call: .
cdr3_aa: CASKVDRGSAEAFF; cdr3_nt: TGTGCCAGCAAGGTCGACAGGGGGTCCGCTGAAGCTTTCTTT; v_call: TRBV7-3; j_call: TRBJ1-1; clone_size: few; d_call: TRBD1
cdr3_aa: CASSPRTGHTSPLHF; cdr3_nt: TGTGCCAGCAGCCCCCGGACAGGTCATACTTCACCCCTCCACTTT; v_call: TRBV9; j_call: TRBJ1-6; clone_size: .; d_call: TRBD1
cdr3_aa: CASREQGGLNTEAFF; cdr3_nt: TGCGCCAGCAGGGAACAGGGCGGATTGAACACTGAAGCTTTCTTT; v_call: TRBV5-1; j_call: TRBJ1-1; clone_size: once; d_call: .
cdr3_aa: CASSRNRVGDTQYF; cdr3_nt: TGTGCCAGCAGCCGGAACAGGGTCGGAGATACGCAGTATTTT; v_call: TRBV7-2; j_call: TRBJ2-3; clone_size: few; d_call: .
cdr3_aa: CASSDTGTGISYEQYF; cdr3_nt: TGTGCCAGTAGTGACACCGGGACAGGGATCTCCTACGAGCAGTACTTC; v_call: TRBV19; j_call: TRBJ2-7; clone_size: .; d_call: TRBD1
cdr3_aa: CASSLQGSGYTF; cdr3_nt: TGCGCCAGCAGCTTACAGGGATCTGGCTACACCTTC; v_call: TRBV5-1; j_call: TRBJ1-2; clone_size: many; d_call: .
cdr3_aa: CASSQDPAGNRYGYTF; cdr3_nt: TGTGCCAGCAGCCAAGATCCGGCAGGGAACCGCTATGGCTACACCTTC; v_call: TRBV3-1; j_call: TRBJ1-2; clone_size: few; d_call: .
cdr3_aa: CASSLVGGGAFF; cdr3_nt: TGTGCCAGCAGCTTGGTCGGGGGGGGAGCTTTCTTT; v_call: TRBV5-4; j_call: TRBJ1-1; clone_size: .; d_call: .
cdr3_aa: CASSFGDGGRFEQYF; cdr3_nt: TGTGCCAGCAGTTTCGGAGACGGGGGAAGGTTCGAGCAGTACTTC; v_call: TRBV12-3/TRBV12-4; j_call: TRBJ2-7; clone_size: .; d_call: .
cdr3_aa: CASSPGTGGYGYTF; cdr3_nt: TGTGCCAGCAGCCCCGGGACAGGGGGATATGGCTACACCTTC; v_call: TRBV5-5; j_call: TRBJ1-2; clone_size: .; d_call: TRBD1
cdr3_aa: CASSTTTGTTHVGQFF; cdr3_nt: TGTGCCAGCAGCACTACCACCGGGACTACCCACGTGGGGCAGTTCTTC; v_call: TRBV5-5; j_call: TRBJ2-1; clone_size: .; d_call: TRBD2
cdr3_aa: CASSLAGGNEKLFF; cdr3_nt: TGTGCCAGCAGCTTAGCGGGTGGGAATGAAAAACTGTTTTTT; v_call: TRBV7-9; j_call: TRBJ1-4; clone_size: .; d_call: .